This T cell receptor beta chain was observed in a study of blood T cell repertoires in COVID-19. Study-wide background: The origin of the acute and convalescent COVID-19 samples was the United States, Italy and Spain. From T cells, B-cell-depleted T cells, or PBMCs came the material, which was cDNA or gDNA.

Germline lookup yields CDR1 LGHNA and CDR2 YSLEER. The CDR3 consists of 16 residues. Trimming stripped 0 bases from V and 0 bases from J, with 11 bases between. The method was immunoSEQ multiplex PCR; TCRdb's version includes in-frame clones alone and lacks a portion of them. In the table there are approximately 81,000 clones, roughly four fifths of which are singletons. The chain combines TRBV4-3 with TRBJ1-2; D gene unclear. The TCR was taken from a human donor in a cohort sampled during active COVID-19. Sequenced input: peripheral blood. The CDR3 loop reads CASSQEGRGSNYGYTF. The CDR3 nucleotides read TGCGCCAGCAGCCAAGAAGGTCGGGGATCTAACTATGGCTACACCTTC.